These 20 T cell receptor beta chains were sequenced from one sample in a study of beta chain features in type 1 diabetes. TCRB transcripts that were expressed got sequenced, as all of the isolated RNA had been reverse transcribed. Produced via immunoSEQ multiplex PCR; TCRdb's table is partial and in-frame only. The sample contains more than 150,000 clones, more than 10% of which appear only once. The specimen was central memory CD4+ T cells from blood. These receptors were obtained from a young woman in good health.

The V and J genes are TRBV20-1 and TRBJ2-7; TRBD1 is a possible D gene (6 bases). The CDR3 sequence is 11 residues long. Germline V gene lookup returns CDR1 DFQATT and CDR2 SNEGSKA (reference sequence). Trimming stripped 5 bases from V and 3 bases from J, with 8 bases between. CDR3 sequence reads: CSAPGDYEQYF. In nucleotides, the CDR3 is TGCAGTGCTCCAGGGGACTACGAGCAGTACTTC.

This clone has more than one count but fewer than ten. The CDR3 sequence is CSAGQSNEQFF. The CDR3 nucleotides read TGCAGCGCAGGACAGTCTAATGAGCAGTTCTTC. The rearrangement links TRBV29-1 to TRBJ2-1, with D possibly TRBD1 on 6 matching bases. The CDR3 runs 11 residues. The germline CDR1 and CDR2 sequences are SQVTM and ANQGSEA. Trimming left V 7 bases short and J 7 bases short, with 11 bases between.

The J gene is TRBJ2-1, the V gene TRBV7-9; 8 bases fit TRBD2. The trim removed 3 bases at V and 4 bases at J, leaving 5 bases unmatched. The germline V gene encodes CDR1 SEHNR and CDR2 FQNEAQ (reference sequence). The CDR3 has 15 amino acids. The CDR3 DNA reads TGTGCCAGCAGCTTGGGCGGGGGGCTGTACAATGAGCAGTTCTTC. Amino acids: CASSLGGGLYNEQFF.

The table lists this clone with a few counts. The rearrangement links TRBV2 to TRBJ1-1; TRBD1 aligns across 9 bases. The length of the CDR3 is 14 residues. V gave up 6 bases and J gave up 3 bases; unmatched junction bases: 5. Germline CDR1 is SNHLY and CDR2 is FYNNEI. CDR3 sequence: CASSRDRADTEAFF. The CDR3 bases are TGTGCCAGCAGCCGGGACAGGGCAGACACTGAAGCTTTCTTT.

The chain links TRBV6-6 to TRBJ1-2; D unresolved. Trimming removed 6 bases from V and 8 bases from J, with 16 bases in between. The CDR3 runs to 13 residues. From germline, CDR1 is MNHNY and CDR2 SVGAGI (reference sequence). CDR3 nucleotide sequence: TGTGCCAGCAGCCTTGACACCACGGCGGGCTACACCTTC. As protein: CASSLDTTAGYTF.

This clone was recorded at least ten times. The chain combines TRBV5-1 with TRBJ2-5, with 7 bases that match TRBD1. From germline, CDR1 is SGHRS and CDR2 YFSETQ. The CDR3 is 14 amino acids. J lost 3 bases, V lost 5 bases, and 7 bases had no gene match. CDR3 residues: CASSIGDSKETQYF. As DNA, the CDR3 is TGCGCCAGCAGTATAGGGGACAGTAAAGAGACCCAGTACTTC.

The DNA of the CDR3 is TGTGCCTGGATCCGGGACAGGGGCAACTATGGCTACACCTTC. Protein product: CAWIRDRGNYGYTF. V and J are TRBV30 and TRBJ1-2; TRBD1 matches 10 bases. Germline V CDR1 and CDR2: GTSNPN, SVGIG (reference sequence). This CDR3 is built from 14 residues. J was trimmed by 2 bases and V by 4 bases; bases with no gene match: 4.

CDR3 nucleotide sequence: TGTGCCAGCAGCTTAGGGACTAGCGGACAGTATTTT. Amino acid sequence: CASSLGTSGQYF. This chain connects TRBV7-9 to TRBJ2-3; the match to TRBD2 covers 10 bases. From germline, CDR1 is SEHNR and CDR2 FQNEAQ (reference sequence). Unmatched junction bases numbered 1, after V lost 1 base and J lost 12 bases. The CDR3 runs to 12 residues.

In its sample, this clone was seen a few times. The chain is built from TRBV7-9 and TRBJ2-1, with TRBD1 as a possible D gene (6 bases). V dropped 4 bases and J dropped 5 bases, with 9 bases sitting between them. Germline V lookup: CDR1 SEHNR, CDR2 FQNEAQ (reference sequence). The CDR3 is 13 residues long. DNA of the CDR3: TGTGCCAGCAGCTCAGGGGTTAACAATGAGCAGTTCTTC. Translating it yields CASSSGVNNEQFF.

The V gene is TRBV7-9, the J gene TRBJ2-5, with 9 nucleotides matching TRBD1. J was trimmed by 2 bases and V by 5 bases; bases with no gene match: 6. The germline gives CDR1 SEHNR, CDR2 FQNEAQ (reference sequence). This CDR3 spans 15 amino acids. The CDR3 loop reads CASSPGTGPQETQYF. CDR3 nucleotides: TGTGCCAGCAGCCCAGGGACAGGGCCGCAAGAGACCCAGTACTTC. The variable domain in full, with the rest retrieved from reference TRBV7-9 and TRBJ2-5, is DTGVSQNPRHKITKRGQNVTFRCDPISEHNRLYWYRQTLGQGPEFLTYFQNEAQLEKSRLLSDRFSAERPKGSFSTLEIQRTEQGDSAMYLCASSPGTGPQETQYFGPGTRLLVL.

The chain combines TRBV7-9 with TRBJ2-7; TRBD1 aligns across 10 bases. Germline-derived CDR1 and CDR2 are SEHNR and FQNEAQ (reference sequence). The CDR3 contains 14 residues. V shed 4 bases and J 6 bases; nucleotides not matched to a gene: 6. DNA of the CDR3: TGTGCCAGCAGCTCCGGGACAGGGGAGGTCGAGCAGTACTTC. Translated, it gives CASSSGTGEVEQYF.

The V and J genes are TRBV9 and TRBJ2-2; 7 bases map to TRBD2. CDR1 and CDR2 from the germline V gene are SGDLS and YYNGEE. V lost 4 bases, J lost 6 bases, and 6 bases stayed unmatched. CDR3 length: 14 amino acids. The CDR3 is CASSSHGGAGELFF. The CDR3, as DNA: TGTGCCAGCAGCTCCCATGGGGGGGCCGGGGAGCTGTTTTTT.

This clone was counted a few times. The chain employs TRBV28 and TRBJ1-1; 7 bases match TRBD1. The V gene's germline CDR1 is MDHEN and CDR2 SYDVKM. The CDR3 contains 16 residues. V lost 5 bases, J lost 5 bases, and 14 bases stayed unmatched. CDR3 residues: CASSPSAGGRFTEAFF. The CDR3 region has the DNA TGTGCCAGCAGTCCTTCCGCAGGGGGGAGGTTTACTGAAGCTTTCTTT.

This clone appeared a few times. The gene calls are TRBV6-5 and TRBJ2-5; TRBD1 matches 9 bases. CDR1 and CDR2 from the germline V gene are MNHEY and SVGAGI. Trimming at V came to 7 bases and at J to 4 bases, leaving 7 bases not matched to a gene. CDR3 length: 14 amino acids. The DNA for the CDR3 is TGTGCCAGCACTTTACAGGGGGCAATAGAGACCCAGTACTTC. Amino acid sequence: CASTLQGAIETQYF.

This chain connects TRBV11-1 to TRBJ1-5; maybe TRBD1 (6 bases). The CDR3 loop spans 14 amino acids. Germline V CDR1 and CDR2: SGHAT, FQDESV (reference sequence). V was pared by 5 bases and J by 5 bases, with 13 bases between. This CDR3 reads CASSQGQRDQPQHF. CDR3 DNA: TGTGCCAGCAGCCAGGGACAACGCGATCAGCCCCAGCATTTT.

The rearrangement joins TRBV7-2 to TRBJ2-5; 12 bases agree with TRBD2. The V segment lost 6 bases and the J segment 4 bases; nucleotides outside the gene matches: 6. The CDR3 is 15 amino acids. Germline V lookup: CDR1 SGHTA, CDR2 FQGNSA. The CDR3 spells CASRTALAGGETQYF. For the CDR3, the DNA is TGTGCCAGCAGAACAGCACTAGCGGGAGGAGAGACCCAGTACTTC.

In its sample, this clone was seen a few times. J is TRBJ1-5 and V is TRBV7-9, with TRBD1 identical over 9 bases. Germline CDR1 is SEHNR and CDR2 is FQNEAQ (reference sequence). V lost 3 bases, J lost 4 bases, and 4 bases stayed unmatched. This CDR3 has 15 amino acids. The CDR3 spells CASSLGTGWNQPQHF. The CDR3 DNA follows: TGTGCCAGCAGCTTGGGGACAGGGTGGAATCAGCCCCAGCATTTT.

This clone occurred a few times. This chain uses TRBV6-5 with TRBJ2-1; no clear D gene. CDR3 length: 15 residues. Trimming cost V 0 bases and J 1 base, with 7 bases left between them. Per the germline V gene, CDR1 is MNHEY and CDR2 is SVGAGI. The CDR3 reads CASSYSPRSYNEQFF. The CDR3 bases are TGTGCCAGCAGTTACTCGCCCCGGTCCTACAATGAGCAGTTCTTC.

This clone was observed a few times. The CDR3 DNA reads as TGTGCCTGGAGAAAGGGGAGCACAGATACGCAGTATTTT. Its translation: CAWRKGSTDTQYF. This sequence joins TRBV30 and TRBJ2-3, with D tentatively TRBD1 (5 bases). The CDR3 consists of 13 residues. Trimming took off 3 bases at V and 0 bases at J, with 7 bases between the two ends. Germline V CDR1 and CDR2: GTSNPN, SVGIG (reference sequence).

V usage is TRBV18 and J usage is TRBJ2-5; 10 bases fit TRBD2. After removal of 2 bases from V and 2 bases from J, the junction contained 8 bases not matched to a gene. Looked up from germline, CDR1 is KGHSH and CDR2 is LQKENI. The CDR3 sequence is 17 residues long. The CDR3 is CASSPISGLAAQETQYF. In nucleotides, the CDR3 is TGTGCCAGCTCACCAATCTCTGGACTAGCGGCTCAAGAGACCCAGTACTTC. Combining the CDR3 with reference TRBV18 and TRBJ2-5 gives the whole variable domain NAGVMQNPRHLVRRRGQEARLRCSPMKGHSHVYWYRQLPEEGLKFMVYLQKENIIDESGMPKERFSAEFPKEGPSILRIQQVVRGDSAAYFCASSPISGLAAQETQYFGPGTRLLVL.